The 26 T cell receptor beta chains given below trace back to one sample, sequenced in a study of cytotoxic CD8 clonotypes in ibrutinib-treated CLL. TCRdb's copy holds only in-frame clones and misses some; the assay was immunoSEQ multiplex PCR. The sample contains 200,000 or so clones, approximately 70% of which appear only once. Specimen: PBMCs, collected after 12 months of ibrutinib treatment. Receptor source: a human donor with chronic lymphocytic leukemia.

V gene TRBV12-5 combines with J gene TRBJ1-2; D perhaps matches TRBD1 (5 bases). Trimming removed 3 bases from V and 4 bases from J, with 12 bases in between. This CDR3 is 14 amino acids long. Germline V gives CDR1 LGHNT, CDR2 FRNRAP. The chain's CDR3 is CASGFVGTGYGYTF. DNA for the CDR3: TGTGCTAGTGGTTTCGTGGGGACCGGCTATGGCTACACCTTC.

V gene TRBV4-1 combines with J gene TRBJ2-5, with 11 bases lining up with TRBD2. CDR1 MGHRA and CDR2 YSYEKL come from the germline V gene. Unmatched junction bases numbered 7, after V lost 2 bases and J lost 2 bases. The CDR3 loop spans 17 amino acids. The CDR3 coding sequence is TGCGCCAGCAGCCAATTACTAGCGGGAGACTTTCAAGAGACCCAGTACTTC. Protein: CASSQLLAGDFQETQYF.

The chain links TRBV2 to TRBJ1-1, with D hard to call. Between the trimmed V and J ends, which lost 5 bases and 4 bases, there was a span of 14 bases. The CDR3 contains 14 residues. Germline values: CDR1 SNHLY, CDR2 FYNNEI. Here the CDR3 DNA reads TGTGCCAGCAGTTACATCGGTCGGGGCACTGAAGCTTTCTTT. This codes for CASSYIGRGTEAFF.

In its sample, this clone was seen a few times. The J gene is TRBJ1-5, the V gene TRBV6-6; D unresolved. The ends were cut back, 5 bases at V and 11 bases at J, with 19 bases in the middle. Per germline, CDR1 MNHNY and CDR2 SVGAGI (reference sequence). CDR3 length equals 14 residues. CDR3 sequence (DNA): TGTGCCAGCAGTCCGACACAAGGGCGGATGACCCAGCATTTT. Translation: CASSPTQGRMTQHF.

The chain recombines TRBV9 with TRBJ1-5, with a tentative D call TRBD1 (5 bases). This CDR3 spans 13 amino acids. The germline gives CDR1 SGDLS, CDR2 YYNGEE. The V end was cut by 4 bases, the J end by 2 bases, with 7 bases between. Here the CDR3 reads CASSQGRNQPQHF. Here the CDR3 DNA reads TGTGCCAGCAGCCAGGGTCGCAATCAGCCCCAGCATTTT. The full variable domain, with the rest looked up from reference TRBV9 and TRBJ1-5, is DSGVTQTPKHLITATGQRVTLRCSPRSGDLSVYWYQQSLDQGLQFLIQYYNGEERAKGNILERFSAQQFPDLHSELNLSSLELGDSALYFCASSQGRNQPQHFGDGTRLSIL.

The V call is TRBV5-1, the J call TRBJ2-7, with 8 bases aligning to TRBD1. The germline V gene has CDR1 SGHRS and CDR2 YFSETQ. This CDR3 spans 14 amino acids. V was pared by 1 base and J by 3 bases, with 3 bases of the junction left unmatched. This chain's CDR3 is CASSLPTGGYEQYF. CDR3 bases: TGCGCCAGCAGCTTGCCAACAGGGGGCTACGAGCAGTACTTC.

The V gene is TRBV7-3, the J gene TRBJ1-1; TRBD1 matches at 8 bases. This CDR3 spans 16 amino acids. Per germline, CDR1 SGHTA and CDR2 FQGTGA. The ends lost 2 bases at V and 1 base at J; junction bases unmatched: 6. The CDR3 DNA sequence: TGTGCCAGCAGCTTATCAGGGGGCCATGAGAACACTGAAGCTTTCTTT. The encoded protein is CASSLSGGHENTEAFF.

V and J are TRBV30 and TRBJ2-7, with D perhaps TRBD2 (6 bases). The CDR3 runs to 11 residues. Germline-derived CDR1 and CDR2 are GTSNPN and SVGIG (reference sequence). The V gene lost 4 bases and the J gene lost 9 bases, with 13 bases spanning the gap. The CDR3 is CAWNVFGGQYF. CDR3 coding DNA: TGTGCCTGGAATGTATTCGGGGGGCAGTACTTC.

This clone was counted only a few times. CDR3 nucleotide sequence: TGTGCCAGCAGTGCTAGCGGGAGAAGCTCCTACAATGAGCAGTTCTTC. Translating gives CASSASGRSSYNEQFF. V gene TRBV5-4 combines with J gene TRBJ2-1; 10 nucleotides agree with TRBD2. CDR3 size: 16 residues. Trimming removed 5 bases from V and 0 bases from J; junction bases left unmatched: 5. Germline V gene data show CDR1 as SGHNT and CDR2 as YYREEE (reference sequence).

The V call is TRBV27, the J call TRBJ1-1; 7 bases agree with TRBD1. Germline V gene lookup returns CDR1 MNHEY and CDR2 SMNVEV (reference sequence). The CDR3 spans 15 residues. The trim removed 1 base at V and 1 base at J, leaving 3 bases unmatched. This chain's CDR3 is CASSLFAGGNTEAFF. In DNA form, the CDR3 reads TGTGCCAGCAGTTTATTCGCAGGGGGGAACACTGAAGCTTTCTTT.

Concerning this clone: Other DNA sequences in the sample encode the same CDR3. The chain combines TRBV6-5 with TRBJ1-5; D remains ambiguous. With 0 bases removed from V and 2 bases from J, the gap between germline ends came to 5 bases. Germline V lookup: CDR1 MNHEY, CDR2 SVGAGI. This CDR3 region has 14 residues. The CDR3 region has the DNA TGTGCCAGCAGTTACTCAGGCGGCAATCAGCCCCAGCATTTT. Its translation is CASSYSGGNQPQHF.

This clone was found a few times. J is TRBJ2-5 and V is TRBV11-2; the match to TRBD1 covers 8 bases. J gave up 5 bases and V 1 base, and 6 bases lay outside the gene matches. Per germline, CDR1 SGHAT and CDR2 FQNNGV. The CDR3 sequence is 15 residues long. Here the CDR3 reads CASSLVGQGTETQYF. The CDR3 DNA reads TGTGCCAGCAGCTTAGTTGGACAGGGAACTGAGACCCAGTACTTC.

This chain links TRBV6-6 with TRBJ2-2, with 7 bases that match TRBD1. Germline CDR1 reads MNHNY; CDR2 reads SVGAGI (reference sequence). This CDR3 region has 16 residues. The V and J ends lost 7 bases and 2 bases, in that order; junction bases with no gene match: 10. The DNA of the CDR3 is TGTGCCAGCACCCCCGAACAGGGGAGTAACACCGGGGAGCTGTTTTTT. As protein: CASTPEQGSNTGELFF.

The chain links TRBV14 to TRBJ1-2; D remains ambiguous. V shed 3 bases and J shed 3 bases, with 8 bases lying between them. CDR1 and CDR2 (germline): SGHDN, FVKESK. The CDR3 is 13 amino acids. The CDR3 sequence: CASSQTRDYGYTF. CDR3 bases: TGTGCCAGCAGCCAGACCCGTGACTATGGCTACACCTTC.

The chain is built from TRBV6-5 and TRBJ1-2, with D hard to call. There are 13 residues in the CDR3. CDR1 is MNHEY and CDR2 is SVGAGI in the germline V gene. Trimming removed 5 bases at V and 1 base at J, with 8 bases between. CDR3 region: CASSAWDNYGYTF. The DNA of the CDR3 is TGTGCCAGCAGTGCTTGGGATAACTATGGCTACACCTTC.

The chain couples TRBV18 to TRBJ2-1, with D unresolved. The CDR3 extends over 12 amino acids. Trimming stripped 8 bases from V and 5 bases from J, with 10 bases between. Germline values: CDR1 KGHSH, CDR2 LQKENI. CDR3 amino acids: CASTQVNNEQFF. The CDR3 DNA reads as TGTGCCAGCACTCAGGTCAACAATGAGCAGTTCTTC. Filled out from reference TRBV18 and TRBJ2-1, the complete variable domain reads NAGVMQNPRHLVRRRGQEARLRCSPMKGHSHVYWYRQLPEEGLKFMVYLQKENIIDESGMPKERFSAEFPKEGPSILRIQQVVRGDSAAYFCASTQVNNEQFFGPGTRLTVL.

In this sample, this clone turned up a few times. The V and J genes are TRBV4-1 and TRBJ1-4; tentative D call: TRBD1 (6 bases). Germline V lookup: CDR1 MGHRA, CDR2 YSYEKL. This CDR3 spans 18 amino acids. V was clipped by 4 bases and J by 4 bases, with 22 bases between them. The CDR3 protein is CASSPPRGEVALNEKLFF. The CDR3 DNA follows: TGCGCCAGCAGCCCCCCAAGGGGGGAAGTAGCTCTTAATGAAAAACTGTTTTTT.

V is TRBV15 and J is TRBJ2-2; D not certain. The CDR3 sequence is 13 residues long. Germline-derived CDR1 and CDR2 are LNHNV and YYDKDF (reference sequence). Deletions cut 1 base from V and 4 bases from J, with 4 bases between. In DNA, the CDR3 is TGTGCCACCAGCAGAGGGGCCACCGGGGAGCTGTTTTTT. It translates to CATSRGATGELFF.

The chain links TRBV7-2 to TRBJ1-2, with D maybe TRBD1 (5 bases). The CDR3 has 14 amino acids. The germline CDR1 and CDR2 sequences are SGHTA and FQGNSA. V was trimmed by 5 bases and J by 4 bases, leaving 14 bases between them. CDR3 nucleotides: TGTGCCAGCAGCCTAGGAGGGGAGATCTATGGCTACACCTTC. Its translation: CASSLGGEIYGYTF.

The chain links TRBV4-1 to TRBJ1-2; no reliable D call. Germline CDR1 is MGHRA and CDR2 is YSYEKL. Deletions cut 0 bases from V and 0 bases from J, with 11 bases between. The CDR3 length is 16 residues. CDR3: CASSQDLPTSNYGYTF. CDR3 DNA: TGCGCCAGCAGCCAAGATTTACCAACCTCTAACTATGGCTACACCTTC.

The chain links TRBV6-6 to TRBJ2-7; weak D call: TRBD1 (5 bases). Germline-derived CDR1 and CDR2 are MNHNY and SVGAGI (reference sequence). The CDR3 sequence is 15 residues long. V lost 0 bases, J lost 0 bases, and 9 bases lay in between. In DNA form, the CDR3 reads TGTGCCAGCAGTTACTCTTACAGGAACTCCTACGAGCAGTACTTC. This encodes CASSYSYRNSYEQYF.

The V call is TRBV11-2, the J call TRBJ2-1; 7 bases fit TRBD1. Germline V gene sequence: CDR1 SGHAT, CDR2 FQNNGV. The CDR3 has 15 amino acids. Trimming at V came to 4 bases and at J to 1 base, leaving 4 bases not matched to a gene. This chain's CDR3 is CASSSQGWSYNEQFF. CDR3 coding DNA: TGTGCCAGCAGCTCACAGGGGTGGTCCTACAATGAGCAGTTCTTC.

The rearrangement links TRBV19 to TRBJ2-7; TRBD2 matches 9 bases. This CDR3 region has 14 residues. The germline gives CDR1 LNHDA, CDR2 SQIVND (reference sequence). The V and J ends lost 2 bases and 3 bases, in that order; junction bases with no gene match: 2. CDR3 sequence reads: CASSILAGHYEQYF. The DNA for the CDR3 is TGTGCCAGTAGTATACTAGCGGGACACTACGAGCAGTACTTC.

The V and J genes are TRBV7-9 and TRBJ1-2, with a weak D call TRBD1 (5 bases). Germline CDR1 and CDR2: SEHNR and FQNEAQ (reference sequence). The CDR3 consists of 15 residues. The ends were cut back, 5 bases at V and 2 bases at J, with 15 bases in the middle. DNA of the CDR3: TGTGCCAGCAGCGCGGCGGGGCGTGAAAACTATGGCTACACCTTC. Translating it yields CASSAAGRENYGYTF.

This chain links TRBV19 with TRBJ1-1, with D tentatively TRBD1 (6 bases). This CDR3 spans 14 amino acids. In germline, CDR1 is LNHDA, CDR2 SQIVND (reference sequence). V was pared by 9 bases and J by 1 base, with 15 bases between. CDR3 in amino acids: CASLQGRPNTEAFF. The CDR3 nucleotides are TGTGCCAGCCTACAGGGCCGTCCGAACACTGAAGCTTTCTTT. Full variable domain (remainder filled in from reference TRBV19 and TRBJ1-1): DGGITQSPKYLFRKEGQNVTLSCEQNLNHDAMYWYRQDPGQGLRLIYYSQIVNDFQKGDIAEGYSVSREKKESFPLTVTSAQKNPTAFYLCASLQGRPNTEAFFGQGTRLTVV.

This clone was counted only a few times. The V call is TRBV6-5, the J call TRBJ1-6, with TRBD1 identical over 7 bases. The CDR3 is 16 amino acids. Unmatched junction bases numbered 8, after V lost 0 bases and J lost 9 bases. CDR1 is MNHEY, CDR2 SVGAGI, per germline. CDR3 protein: CASSYSSKGAGSPLHF. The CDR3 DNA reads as TGTGCCAGCAGTTACTCGTCTAAGGGGGCAGGTTCACCCCTCCACTTT.